This T cell receptor beta chain was found in a study of Ad26.COV2.S vaccination and SARS-CoV-2 variants. Findings and caveats of the study: Vaccinees reportedly had broad spike-specific CD8+ and CD4+ T cell responses.

Worth noting for this clone: Its antigen is unknown.

The germline CDR1 and CDR2 sequences are MNHEY and SMNVEV (reference sequence). CDR3 size: 16 residues. The V end was cut by 0 bases, the J end by 5 bases, with 13 bases between. Assay used: immunoSEQ multiplex PCR; TCRdb lists only in-frame clones, some missing. The table shows some 410,000 clones, with around 92% occurring only once. As to treatment: around 19 received Ad26.COV2.S at low or high dose, single or two shots; 5 received placebo; per-sample allocation not given. All samples were drawn on day 63, counting from the first vaccine or placebo injection. The chain combines TRBV27 with TRBJ2-2, with D perhaps being TRBD1 or TRBD2 (6 bases each). The source material was peripheral blood, sampled in a trial of Ad26.COV2.S vaccine versus placebo. The clonotype comes from a person between 18 and 65 years old who received the Ad26.COV2.S COVID-19 vaccine or a placebo. CDR3 sequence reads: CASSLSGGPLTGELFF. The DNA of the CDR3 is TGTGCCAGCAGTTTATCGGGGGGCCCCCTAACCGGGGAGCTGTTTTTT.